The 16 T cell receptor beta chains in this list originate from one sample, sequenced in a study of blood T cells in healthy people across ages. A second PCR of 7 to 11 cycles used a sample-barcoded 5' primer and a J-beta primer mix. Each CDR3 protein is one row after TCRdb ran MiXCR on the 5' RACE reads. This sample yields some 1.6 million distinct CDR3 sequences, of which almost 35% are seen a single time; around 11% belongs to the top ten. The sample comprised blood. These receptors originate from a woman between 25 and 40 years old in good health.

The chain links TRBV6-1 to TRBJ2-5; no reliable D call. The germline V gene has CDR1 MNHNS and CDR2 SASEGT. CDR3 length equals 12 residues. Trimming removed 9 bases from V and 5 bases from J, with 13 bases in between. The CDR3 loop is CASGSQSETQYF. In nucleotides, the CDR3 is TGTGCCAGTGGGTCCCAGTCGGAGACCCAGTACTTC.

This chain connects TRBV27 to TRBJ2-7; 8 bases are a match to TRBD2. Gene TRBJ2-5 matches the end of the DNA better, so the J call may be wrong. Germline CDR1 is MNHEY and CDR2 is SMNVEV (reference sequence). This CDR3 comprises 15 residues. CDR3: CASRSMRTSRETQYF. The DNA for the CDR3 is TGTGCCAGCAGGTCTATGAGGACTAGCCGGGAGACCCAGTACTTC.

This clonotype was seen ten or more times. The J gene is TRBJ2-7, the V gene TRBV20-1; tentative D call: TRBD2 (5 bases). The V gene's germline CDR1 is DFQATT and CDR2 SNEGSKA (reference sequence). CDR3 size: 14 residues. Trimming pared 6 bases from V and 6 bases from J, leaving 21 bases between. DNA of the CDR3: TGCAGTGCGCCGTCCTCTAGAGGGTTGAGCGAGCAGTACTTC. Translated: CSAPSSRGLSEQYF.

The V gene is TRBV30, the J gene TRBJ2-5; the D is unclear. The CDR3 is made up of 14 amino acids. Deletions cut 3 bases from V and 5 bases from J, with 16 bases between. Germline assignment: CDR1 GTSNPN and CDR2 SVGIG (reference sequence). For the CDR3, the DNA is TGTGCCTGGAGCCAGACCTCCTTGATGGAGACCCAGTACTTC. Translated: CAWSQTSLMETQYF.

The chain links TRBV4-1 to TRBJ1-2, with D maybe TRBD1 (6 bases). There are 19 residues in the CDR3. CDR1 MGHRA and CDR2 YSYEKL come from the germline V gene. The V and J ends lost 0 bases and 0 bases respectively, with 20 bases between them. CDR3 region: CASSQEGTLYATANYGYTF. In DNA, the CDR3 is TGCGCCAGCAGCCAAGAAGGGACATTATACGCGACCGCTAACTATGGCTACACCTTC.

The genes are TRBV2 and TRBJ2-1, with 8 bases matching TRBD1. The CDR3 spans 14 residues. Trimming cost V 6 bases and J 4 bases; bases outside gene matches: 5. Looked up from germline, CDR1 is SNHLY and CDR2 is FYNNEI. Here the CDR3 reads CASRAGQVYNEQFF. In DNA form, the CDR3 reads TGTGCCAGCAGGGCGGGACAGGTATACAATGAGCAGTTCTTC.

The V call is TRBV7-9, the J call TRBJ1-2; the D gene is possibly TRBD1 (6 bases). The CDR3 extends over 15 amino acids. Trimming cost V 1 base and J 12 bases, with 21 bases left between them. In germline, CDR1 is SEHNR, CDR2 FQNEAQ (reference sequence). The CDR3 sequence: CASSLGTDSIPRHTF. The CDR3 DNA follows: TGTGCCAGCAGCTTAGGGACAGACTCAATTCCGAGACACACCTTC.

The chain couples TRBV7-2 to TRBJ2-1; a weak D match, TRBD2 (5 bases). The length of the CDR3 is 13 residues. The V end was cut by 3 bases, the J end by 3 bases, with 6 bases between. The germline V gene has CDR1 SGHTA and CDR2 FQGNSA. The CDR3 region has the DNA TGTGCCAGCAGCTTCGCGGGCTACAATGAGCAGTTCTTC. This translates into CASSFAGYNEQFF.

Only a few counts were recorded for this clonotype. This chain links TRBV6-6 with TRBJ2-2; D ambiguous. The CDR3 runs 13 residues. Deletions cut 5 bases from V and 4 bases from J, with 8 bases between. Germline V lookup: CDR1 MNHNY, CDR2 SVGAGI (reference sequence). CDR3 nucleotides: TGTGCCAGCAGTAATTCCCTCACCGGGGAGCTGTTTTTT. Amino acid sequence: CASSNSLTGELFF.

The chain combines TRBV4-1 with TRBJ1-1; 7 positions agree with TRBD1. The CDR3 is made up of 15 amino acids. The junction had 2 bases not matched to a gene; V was cut back by 0 bases and J by 1 base. Germline V lookup: CDR1 MGHRA, CDR2 YSYEKL. In DNA form, the CDR3 reads TGCGCCAGCAGCCAAGAAGGACAGGCGAACACTGAAGCTTTCTTT. Protein sequence: CASSQEGQANTEAFF.

The genes are TRBV6-2 or TRBV6-3 and TRBJ2-1; 9 bases line up with TRBD2. Germline V gene data show CDR1 as MNHEY and CDR2 as SVGEGT. The trim removed 9 bases at V and 8 bases at J, leaving 17 bases unmatched. The CDR3 totals 16 residues. CDR3 sequence: CASTNSAGGKGDEQFF. CDR3 DNA sequence: TGTGCCAGTACAAACTCAGCGGGGGGAAAGGGAGATGAGCAGTTCTTC.

The rearrangement uses TRBV29-1 and TRBJ2-1; D may be TRBD1 (6 bases). This CDR3 has 12 amino acids. The V gene's germline CDR1 is SQVTM and CDR2 ANQGSEA. V was clipped by 7 bases and J by 10 bases, with 17 bases between them. CDR3 sequence reads: CSALSTGLEQFF. As DNA, the CDR3 is TGCAGCGCTCTATCGACAGGTTTGGAGCAGTTCTTC.

The chain has TRBV3-1 and TRBJ2-7, with D unresolved. CDR1 is LGHDT, CDR2 YNNKEL, per germline (reference sequence). The V end was cut by 0 bases, the J end by 0 bases, with 12 bases between. The CDR3 loop spans 16 amino acids. For the CDR3, the DNA is TGTGCCAGCAGCCAAGATGGCACACGGCCCTCCTACGAGCAGTACTTC. Its protein is CASSQDGTRPSYEQYF.

The chain employs TRBV10-2 and TRBJ1-2; D is possibly TRBD1 (6 bases). Germline assignment: CDR1 WSHSY and CDR2 SAAADI. The V gene lost 2 bases and the J gene lost 7 bases, with 14 bases spanning the gap. The CDR3 sequence is 14 residues long. The CDR3 spells CASSETPGAGGYTF. DNA of the CDR3: TGCGCCAGCAGTGAGACCCCGGGGGCCGGTGGCTACACCTTC.

A few counts support this clonotype. The V call is TRBV12-3 or TRBV12-4, the J call TRBJ2-2; 8 nucleotides match TRBD2. J was trimmed by 5 bases and V by 3 bases; bases with no gene match: 5. CDR3 size: 15 residues. The CDR3 region has the DNA TGTGCCAGCAGTTTCGGGGGGGCCGGGACCGGGGAGCTGTTTTTT. The encoded protein is CASSFGGAGTGELFF.

The chain combines TRBV19 with TRBJ2-1, with no clear D. CDR3 length: 16 amino acids. The V end was cut by 1 base, the J end by 7 bases, with 17 bases between. Germline CDR1 LNHDA, CDR2 SQIVND (reference sequence). CDR3 amino acids: CASSIGASGWWNEQFF. For the CDR3, the DNA is TGTGCCAGTAGTATAGGGGCTAGTGGGTGGTGGAATGAGCAGTTCTTC.